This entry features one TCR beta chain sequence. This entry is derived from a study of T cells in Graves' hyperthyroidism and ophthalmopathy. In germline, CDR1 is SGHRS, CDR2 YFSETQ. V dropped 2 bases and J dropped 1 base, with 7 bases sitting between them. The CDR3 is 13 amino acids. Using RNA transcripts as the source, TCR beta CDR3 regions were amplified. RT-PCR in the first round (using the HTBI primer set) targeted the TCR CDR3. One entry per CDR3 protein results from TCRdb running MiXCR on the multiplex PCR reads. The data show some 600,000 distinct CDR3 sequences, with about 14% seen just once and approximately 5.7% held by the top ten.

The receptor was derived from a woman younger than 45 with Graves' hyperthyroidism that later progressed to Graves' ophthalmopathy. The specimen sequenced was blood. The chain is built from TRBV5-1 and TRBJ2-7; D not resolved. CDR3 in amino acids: CASSFKGSYEQYF. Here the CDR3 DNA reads TGCGCCAGCAGCTTCAAGGGATCCTACGAGCAGTACTTC.